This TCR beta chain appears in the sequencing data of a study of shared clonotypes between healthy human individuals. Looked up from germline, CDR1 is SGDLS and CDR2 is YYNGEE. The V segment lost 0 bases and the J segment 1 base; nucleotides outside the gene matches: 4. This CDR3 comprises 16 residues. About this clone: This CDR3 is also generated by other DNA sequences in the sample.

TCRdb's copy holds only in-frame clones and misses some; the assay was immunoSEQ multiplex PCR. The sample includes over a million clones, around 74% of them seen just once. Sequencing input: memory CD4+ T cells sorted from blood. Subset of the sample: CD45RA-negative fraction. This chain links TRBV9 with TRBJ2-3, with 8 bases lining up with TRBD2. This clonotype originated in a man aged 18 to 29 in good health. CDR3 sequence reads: CASSVDRGGGTDTQYF. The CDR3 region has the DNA TGTGCCAGCAGCGTAGACCGGGGGGGTGGCACAGATACGCAGTATTTT. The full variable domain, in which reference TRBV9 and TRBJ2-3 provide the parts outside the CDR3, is DSGVTQTPKHLITATGQRVTLRCSPRSGDLSVYWYQQSLDQGLQFLIQYYNGEERAKGNILERFSAQQFPDLHSELNLSSLELGDSALYFCASSVDRGGGTDTQYFGPGTRLTVL.